The 7 T cell receptor beta chains in this list originate from one sample, sequenced in a study of cytomegalovirus exposure and HLA in healthy donors. The study ran its PCR with 60 Vbeta and 13 Jbeta primers. This table comes from immunoSEQ multiplex PCR, and its TCRdb copy is limited to in-frame clones, with some not included. The sample table sets out about 200,000 clones. Material for sequencing was PBMCs. Source of these receptors: a girl aged 2 to 10 in good health and CMV-seropositive.

V is TRBV30 and J is TRBJ1-1, with TRBD1 matching over 10 bases. J gave up 5 bases and V 1 base, and 7 bases lay outside the gene matches. The CDR3 contains 15 residues. Germline lookup yields CDR1 GTSNPN and CDR2 SVGIG (reference sequence). The CDR3 bases are TGTGCCTGGAGTGACCCGGGACAGGGGTGGACTGAAGCTTTCTTT. Its translation: CAWSDPGQGWTEAFF.

In the case of this clone: Other DNA variants within this sample encode the same CDR3. The chain carries TRBV7-9 and TRBJ2-7, with 11 bases identical to TRBD2. Germline CDR1 SEHNR, CDR2 FQNEAQ (reference sequence). V shed 4 bases and J 4 bases; nucleotides not matched to a gene: 3. The CDR3 covers 14 residues. The CDR3 sequence is CASSSGLAVYEQYF. The CDR3 DNA reads as TGTGCCAGCAGCTCGGGACTAGCGGTATACGAGCAGTACTTC.

This chain links TRBV28 with TRBJ2-7, with 7 bases lining up with TRBD2. CDR1 and CDR2 (germline): MDHEN, SYDVKM. The ends lost 7 bases at V and 6 bases at J; junction bases unmatched: 9. The length of the CDR3 is 13 residues. The CDR3 region has the DNA TGTGCCAGCACCGTCGGCGGGGGTACCGAGCAGTACTTC. Its translation: CASTVGGGTEQYF.

The chain employs TRBV4-2 and TRBJ2-5; D call uncertain. The J call may be faulty, since TRBJ2-7 better matches the DNA end. CDR1 is LGHNA, CDR2 YNFKEQ, per germline. This CDR3 is built from 13 residues. The CDR3 protein is CASSQDRGNEQYF. In DNA, the CDR3 is TGTGCCAGCAGCCAAGATCGTGGTAACGAGCAGTACTTC.

V usage is TRBV7-9 and J usage is TRBJ2-2, with TRBD2 matching over 9 bases. This CDR3 is 18 amino acids long. V lost 5 bases to trimming and J lost 4 bases; unmatched junction nucleotides: 14. Per germline, CDR1 SEHNR and CDR2 FQNEAQ (reference sequence). The CDR3 DNA is TGTGCCAGCAGCCGCCCCTCTCGGCGGGAGGGCCTCACCGGGGAGCTGTTTTTT. Translation gives CASSRPSRREGLTGELFF.

The rearrangement uses TRBV6-6 and TRBJ1-1, with D perhaps TRBD1 (5 bases). The CDR3 contains 14 residues. CDR1 MNHNY and CDR2 SVGAGI come from the germline V gene (reference sequence). V was cut by 7 bases and J by 4 bases, with 16 bases left in between. The CDR3, as DNA: TGTGCCAGCACCCCCCGGGGGGGAAGCACTGAAGCTTTCTTT. Protein sequence: CASTPRGGSTEAFF.

This chain joins TRBV19 and TRBJ2-5, with D possibly being TRBD2 (5 bases). The CDR3 covers 14 residues. V lost 7 bases and J 5 bases, leaving 17 bases between the germline ends. Looked up from germline, CDR1 is LNHDA and CDR2 is SQIVND (reference sequence). The DNA for the CDR3 is TGTGCCAGTAAGACGGGGTCCCCGGGGGAGACCCAGTACTTC. Translating it yields CASKTGSPGETQYF.